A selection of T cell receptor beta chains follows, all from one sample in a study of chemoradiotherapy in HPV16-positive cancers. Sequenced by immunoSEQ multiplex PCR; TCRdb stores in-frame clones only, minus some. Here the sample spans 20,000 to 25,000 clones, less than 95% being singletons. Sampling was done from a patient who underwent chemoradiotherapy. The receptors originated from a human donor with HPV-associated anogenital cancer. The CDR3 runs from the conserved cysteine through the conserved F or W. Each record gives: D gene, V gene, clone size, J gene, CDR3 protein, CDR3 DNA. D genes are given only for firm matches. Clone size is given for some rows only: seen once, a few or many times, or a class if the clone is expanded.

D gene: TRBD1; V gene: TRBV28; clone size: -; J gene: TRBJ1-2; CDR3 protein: CASSLEQGGLGGYTF; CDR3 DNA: TGTGCCAGCAGTTTGGAACAGGGGGGCCTAGGTGGCTACACCTTC
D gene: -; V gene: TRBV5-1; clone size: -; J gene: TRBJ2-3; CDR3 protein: CASSLAVGGSFTDTQYF; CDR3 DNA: TGCGCCAGCAGCTTGGCAGTCGGGGGAAGCTTCACAGATACGCAGTATTTT
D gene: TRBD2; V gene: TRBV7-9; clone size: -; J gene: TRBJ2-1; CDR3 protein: CASIPRVAGGNEQFF; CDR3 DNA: TGTGCCAGCATCCCTCGGGTAGCGGGAGGCAATGAGCAGTTCTTC
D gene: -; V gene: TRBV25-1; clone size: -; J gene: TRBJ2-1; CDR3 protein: CASSEYGPRPKEQFF; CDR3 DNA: TGTGCCAGCAGTGAATATGGGCCCCGACCGAAGGAGCAGTTCTTC
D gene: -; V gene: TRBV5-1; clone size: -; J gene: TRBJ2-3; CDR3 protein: CASSLAGPTDTQYF; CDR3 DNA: TGCGCCAGCAGCTTGGCGGGACCCACAGATACGCAGTATTTT
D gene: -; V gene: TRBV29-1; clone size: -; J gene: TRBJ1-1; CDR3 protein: CSVKDPRNTEAFF; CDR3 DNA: TGCAGCGTCAAGGACCCGAGGAACACTGAAGCTTTCTTT
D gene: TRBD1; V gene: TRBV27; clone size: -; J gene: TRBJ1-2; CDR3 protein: CASSLRTGLGYTF; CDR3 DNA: TGTGCCAGCAGTTTACGGACAGGGCTTGGCTACACCTTC
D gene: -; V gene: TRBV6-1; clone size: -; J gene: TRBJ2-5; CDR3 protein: CASSEALWGARGQETQYF; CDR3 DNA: TGTGCCAGCAGTGAAGCGCTTTGGGGGGCTCGGGGGCAAGAGACCCAGTACTTC
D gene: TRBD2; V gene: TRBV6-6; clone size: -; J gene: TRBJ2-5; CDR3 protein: CASSPPGLAEETQYF; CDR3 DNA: TGTGCCAGCAGTCCACCGGGACTAGCGGAAGAGACCCAGTACTTC
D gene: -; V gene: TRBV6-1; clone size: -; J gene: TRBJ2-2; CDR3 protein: CASSVQQNTGELFF; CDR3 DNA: TGTGCCAGCAGTGTTCAGCAGAACACCGGGGAGCTGTTTTTT
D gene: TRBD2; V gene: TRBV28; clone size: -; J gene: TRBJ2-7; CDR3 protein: CASSPEAGGAYEQYF; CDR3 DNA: TGTGCCAGCAGTCCAGAAGCGGGAGGGGCCTACGAGCAGTACTTC
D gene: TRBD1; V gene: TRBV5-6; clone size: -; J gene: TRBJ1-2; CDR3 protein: CASSLGQGDYGYTF; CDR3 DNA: TGTGCCAGCAGCTTGGGACAGGGAGACTATGGCTACACCTTC
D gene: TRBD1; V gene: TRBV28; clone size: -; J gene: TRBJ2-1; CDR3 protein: CASRVGTGKYNEQFF; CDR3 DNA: TGTGCCAGCAGGGTTGGGACAGGGAAATACAATGAGCAGTTCTTC
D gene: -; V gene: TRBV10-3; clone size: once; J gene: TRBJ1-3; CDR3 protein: CAISAGVDSGNTIYF; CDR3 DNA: TGTGCCATCAGTGCGGGGGTCGACTCTGGAAACACCATATATTTT
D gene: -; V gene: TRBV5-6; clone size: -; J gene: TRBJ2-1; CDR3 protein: CASSFNPPYDEQFF; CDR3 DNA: TGTGCCAGCAGCTTCAATCCGCCGTACGATGAGCAGTTCTTC
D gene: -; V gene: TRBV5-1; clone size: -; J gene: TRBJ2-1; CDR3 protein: CASRAVSYNEQFF; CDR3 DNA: TGCGCCAGCAGAGCGGTCTCCTACAATGAGCAGTTCTTC
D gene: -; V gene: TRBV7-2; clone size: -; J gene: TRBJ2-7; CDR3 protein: CASSPPSYEQYF; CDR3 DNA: TGTGCCAGCAGCCCCCCCTCCTACGAGCAGTACTTC
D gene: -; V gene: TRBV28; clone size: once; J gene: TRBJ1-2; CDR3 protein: CASSFSIVKGWDGYTF; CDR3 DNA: TGTGCCAGCAGTTTTTCGATAGTTAAGGGGTGGGATGGCTACACCTTC
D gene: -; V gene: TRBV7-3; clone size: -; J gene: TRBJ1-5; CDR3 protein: CASSGYNQPQHF; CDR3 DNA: TGTGCCAGCTCCGGATACAATCAGCCCCAGCATTTT
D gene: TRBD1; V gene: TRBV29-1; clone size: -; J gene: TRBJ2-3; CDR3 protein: CSIDRGTGSTDTQYF; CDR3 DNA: TGCAGCATCGACCGTGGGACAGGGAGTACAGATACGCAGTATTTT
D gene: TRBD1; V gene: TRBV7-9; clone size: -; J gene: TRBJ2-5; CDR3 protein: CASSLGQGQETQYF; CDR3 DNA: TGTGCCAGCAGCCTAGGACAGGGGCAAGAGACCCAGTACTTC
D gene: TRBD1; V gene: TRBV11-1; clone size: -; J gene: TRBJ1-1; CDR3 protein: CASSTDRGTEAFF; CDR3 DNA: TGTGCCAGCAGCACGGACAGGGGCACTGAAGCTTTCTTT
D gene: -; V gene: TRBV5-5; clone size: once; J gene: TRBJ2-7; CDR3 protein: CASSLDQASSYEQYF; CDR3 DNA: TGTGCCAGCAGCTTGGATCAAGCGTCCTCCTACGAGCAGTACTTC